These 10 T cell receptor beta chains originate from one sample sequenced in a study of cytomegalovirus exposure and HLA in healthy donors. The repertoire was sequenced with immunoSEQ multiplex PCR; TCRdb's copy has only in-frame clones and lacks some. The table lists some 130,000 clones, around 80% of them singletons. The sample consisted of PBMCs. These TCRs come from a man aged 25-45 years in good health and CMV-seropositive.

CDR3 DNA: TGTGCCAGCTCACCACCGTCAGGGGAGACCCAGTACTTC. Translation gives CASSPPSGETQYF. The rearrangement links TRBV18 to TRBJ2-5, with a weak D call TRBD1 (5 bases). The germline CDR1 and CDR2 sequences are KGHSH and LQKENI. V lost 0 bases, J lost 5 bases, and 7 bases lay in between. The CDR3 has 13 amino acids. The whole variable domain, filled in from reference TRBV18 and TRBJ2-5, reads NAGVMQNPRHLVRRRGQEARLRCSPMKGHSHVYWYRQLPEEGLKFMVYLQKENIIDESGMPKERFSAEFPKEGPSILRIQQVVRGDSAAYFCASSPPSGETQYFGPGTRLLVL.

The chain recombines TRBV2 with TRBJ2-1; TRBD1 matches at 8 bases. Germline V gene sequence: CDR1 SNHLY, CDR2 FYNNEI. The CDR3 totals 14 residues. J was trimmed by 9 bases and V by 3 bases; bases with no gene match: 7. CDR3 amino acids: CASSDWTGSGEQFF. DNA of the CDR3: TGTGCCAGCAGTGATTGGACAGGGTCAGGTGAGCAGTTCTTC. Complete variable domain (other parts from reference TRBV2 and TRBJ2-1): EPEVTQTPSHQVTQMGQEVILRCVPISNHLYFYWYRQILGQKVEFLVSFYNNEISEKSEIFDDQFSVERPDGSNFTLKIRSTKLEDSAMYFCASSDWTGSGEQFFGPGTRLTVL.

This clone was observed a few times. This sequence joins TRBV7-8 and TRBJ1-4, with unresolved D. Trimming took off 5 bases at V and 5 bases at J, with 12 bases between the two ends. The CDR3 spans 14 residues. In germline, CDR1 is SGHVS, CDR2 FQNEAQ. Here the CDR3 reads CASSAGERNEKLFF. Written as DNA, the CDR3 is TGTGCCAGCAGCGCTGGGGAGAGGAATGAAAAACTGTTTTTT.

V gene TRBV5-1 combines with J gene TRBJ2-7; TRBD1 matches 12 bases. The CDR3 is 14 residues long. J was trimmed by 5 bases and V by 5 bases; bases with no gene match: 5. Germline CDR1 reads SGHRS; CDR2 reads YFSETQ. CDR3 DNA: TGCGCCAGCAGGACCGGGACAGGGGGCGACGAGCAGTACTTC. Its translation is CASRTGTGGDEQYF.

This rearrangement joins TRBV5-1 to TRBJ2-7; TRBD2 matches at 9 bases. The germline V gene has CDR1 SGHRS and CDR2 YFSETQ. With V trimmed by 4 bases and J by 3 bases, 8 bases remained unmatched. The CDR3 consists of 15 residues. In nucleotides, the CDR3 is TGCGCCAGCAGCGAGAGCGGGAGGACCGACTACGAGCAGTACTTC. Translated, it gives CASSESGRTDYEQYF.

V and J are TRBV21-1 and TRBJ2-5; the D segment call TRBD2 is taken from the table without a DNA check. TRBV21-1 is deemed a pseudogene. The CDR3 extends over 15 amino acids. The CDR3 nucleotides are TGTGCCAGCAGCGCGCGAACGGGGGGGCATGAGACCCAGTACTTC. Translation gives CASSARTGGHETQYF.

This chain links TRBV11-2 with TRBJ2-3, with 10 nucleotides matching TRBD2. Germline CDR1 is SGHAT and CDR2 is FQNNGV. V trimming: 5 bases; J trimming: 4 bases; junction bases outside the gene matches: 9. The CDR3 totals 16 residues. In DNA, the CDR3 is TGTGCCAGCAGCCCAACGCTAGCGGGAGTGGCAGATACGCAGTATTTT. Translation: CASSPTLAGVADTQYF. Complete variable domain (other parts from reference TRBV11-2 and TRBJ2-3): EAGVAQSPRYKIIEKRQSVAFWCNPISGHATLYWYQQILGQGPKLLIQFQNNGVVDDSQLPKDRFSAERLKGVDSTLKIQPAKLEDSAVYLCASSPTLAGVADTQYFGPGTRLTVL.

This clone appeared many times. The chain employs TRBV7-8 and TRBJ2-1; TRBD2 matches at 8 bases. CDR1 and CDR2 from the germline V gene are SGHVS and FQNEAQ. The V and J ends lost 3 bases and 8 bases, in that order; junction bases with no gene match: 15. The CDR3 consists of 17 residues. The CDR3 nucleotides are TGTGCCAGCAGCTTGAGTGGCCTGCCACCCGGGGGGGATGAGCAGTTCTTC. This encodes CASSLSGLPPGGDEQFF.

The V and J genes are TRBV1 and TRBJ2-7; TRBD2 is the table's D call and was not checked against the DNA. TRBV1 is a pseudogene segment. The CDR3 has 13 amino acids. Written as DNA, the CDR3 is TGCACCCGAGCCTTAGCGCAGAGCTACGAGCAGTACTTC. Residues: CTRALAQSYEQYF.

This rearrangement joins TRBV5-4 to TRBJ1-1; 8 bases are shared with TRBD1. Germline lookup yields CDR1 SGHNT and CDR2 YYREEE (reference sequence). The CDR3 contains 16 residues. The trim removed 0 bases at V and 1 base at J, leaving 5 bases unmatched. The chain's CDR3 is CASSLGAGGKNTEAFF. The CDR3 DNA reads TGTGCCAGCAGCTTGGGGGCAGGGGGCAAGAACACTGAAGCTTTCTTT.